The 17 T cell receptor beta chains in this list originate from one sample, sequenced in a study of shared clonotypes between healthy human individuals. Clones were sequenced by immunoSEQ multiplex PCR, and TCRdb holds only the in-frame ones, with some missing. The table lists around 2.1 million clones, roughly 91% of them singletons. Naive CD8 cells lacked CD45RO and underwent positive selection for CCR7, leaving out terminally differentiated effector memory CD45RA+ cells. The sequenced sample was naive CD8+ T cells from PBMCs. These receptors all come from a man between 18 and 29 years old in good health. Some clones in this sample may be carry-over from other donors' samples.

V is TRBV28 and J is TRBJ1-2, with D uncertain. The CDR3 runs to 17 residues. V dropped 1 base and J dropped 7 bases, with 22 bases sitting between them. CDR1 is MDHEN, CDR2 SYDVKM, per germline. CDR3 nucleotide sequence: TGTGCCAGCAGTTTATTGCCCAGGACCGTTTCTCAAAGTGGCTACACCTTC. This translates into CASSLLPRTVSQSGYTF.

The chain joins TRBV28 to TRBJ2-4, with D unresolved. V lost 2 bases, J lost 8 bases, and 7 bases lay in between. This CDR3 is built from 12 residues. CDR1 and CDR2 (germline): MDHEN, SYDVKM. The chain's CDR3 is CASSLDKDIQYF. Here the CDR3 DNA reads TGTGCCAGCAGTTTAGACAAGGACATTCAGTACTTC.

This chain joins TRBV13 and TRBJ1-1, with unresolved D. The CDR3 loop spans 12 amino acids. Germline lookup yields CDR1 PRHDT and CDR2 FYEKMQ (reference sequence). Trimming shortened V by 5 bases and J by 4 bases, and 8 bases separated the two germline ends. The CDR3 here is CASSRRATEAFF. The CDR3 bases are TGTGCCAGCAGCAGGAGGGCCACTGAAGCTTTCTTT. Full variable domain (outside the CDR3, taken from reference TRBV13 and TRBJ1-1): AAGVIQSPRHLIKEKRETATLKCYPIPRHDTVYWYQQGPGQDPQFLISFYEKMQSDKGSIPDRFSAQQFSDYHSELNMSSLELGDSALYFCASSRRATEAFFGQGTRLTVV.

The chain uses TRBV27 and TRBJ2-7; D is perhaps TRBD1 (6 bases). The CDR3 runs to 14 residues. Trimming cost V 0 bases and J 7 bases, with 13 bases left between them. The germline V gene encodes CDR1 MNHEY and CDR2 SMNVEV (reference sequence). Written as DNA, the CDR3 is TGTGCCAGCAGTTTATCGGGGCAGGGGCTGGAGCAGTACTTC. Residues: CASSLSGQGLEQYF.

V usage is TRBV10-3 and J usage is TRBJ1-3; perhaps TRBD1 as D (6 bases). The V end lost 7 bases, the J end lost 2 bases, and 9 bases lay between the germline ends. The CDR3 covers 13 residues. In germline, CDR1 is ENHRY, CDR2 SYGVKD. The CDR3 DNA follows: TGTGCCATCACAGGGGATGCTGGAAACACCATATATTTT. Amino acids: CAITGDAGNTIYF.

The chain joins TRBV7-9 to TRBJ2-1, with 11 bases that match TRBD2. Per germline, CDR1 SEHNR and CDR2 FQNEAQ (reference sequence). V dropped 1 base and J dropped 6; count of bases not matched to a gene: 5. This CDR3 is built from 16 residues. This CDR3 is CASSLVRLAGTNEQFF. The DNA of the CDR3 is TGTGCCAGCAGCTTAGTAAGACTAGCGGGGACCAATGAGCAGTTCTTC.

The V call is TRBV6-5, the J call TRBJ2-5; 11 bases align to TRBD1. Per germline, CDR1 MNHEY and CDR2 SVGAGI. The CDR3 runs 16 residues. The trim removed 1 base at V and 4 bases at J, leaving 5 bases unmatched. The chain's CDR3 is CASSYFGQGAAETQYF. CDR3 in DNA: TGTGCCAGCAGTTACTTCGGACAGGGGGCTGCAGAGACCCAGTACTTC.

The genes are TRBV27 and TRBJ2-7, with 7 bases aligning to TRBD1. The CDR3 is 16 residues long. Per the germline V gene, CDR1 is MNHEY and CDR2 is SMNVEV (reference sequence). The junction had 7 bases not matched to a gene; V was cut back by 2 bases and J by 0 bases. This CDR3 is CASSLQGGWSSYEQYF. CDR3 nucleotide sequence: TGTGCCAGCAGTTTACAAGGGGGCTGGAGCTCCTACGAGCAGTACTTC.

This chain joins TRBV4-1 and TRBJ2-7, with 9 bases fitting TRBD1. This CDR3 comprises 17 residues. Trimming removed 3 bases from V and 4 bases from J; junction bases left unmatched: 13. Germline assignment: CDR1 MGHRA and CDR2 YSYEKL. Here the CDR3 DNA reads TGCGCCAGCAGCCAGCTACATTCCGGGACAGGGTGGTACGAGCAGTACTTC. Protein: CASSQLHSGTGWYEQYF.

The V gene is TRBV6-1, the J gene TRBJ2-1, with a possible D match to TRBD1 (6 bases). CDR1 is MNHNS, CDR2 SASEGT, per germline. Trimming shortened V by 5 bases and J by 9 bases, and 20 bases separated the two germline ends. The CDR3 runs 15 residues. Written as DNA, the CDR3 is TGTGCCAGCAGTATCCGGGACAATTACAATAGTGAGCAGTTCTTC. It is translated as CASSIRDNYNSEQFF.

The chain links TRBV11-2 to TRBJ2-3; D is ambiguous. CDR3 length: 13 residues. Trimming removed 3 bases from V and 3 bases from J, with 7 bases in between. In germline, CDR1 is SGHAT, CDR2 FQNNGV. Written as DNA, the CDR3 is TGTGCCAGCAGCTTTTGGGCGACAGATACGCAGTATTTT. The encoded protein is CASSFWATDTQYF.

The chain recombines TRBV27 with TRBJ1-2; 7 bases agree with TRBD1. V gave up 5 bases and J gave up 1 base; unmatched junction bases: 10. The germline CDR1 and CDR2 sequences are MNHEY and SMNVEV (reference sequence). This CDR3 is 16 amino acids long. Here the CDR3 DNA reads TGTGCCAGCAGTGACACCAAAAGACAGGGTAACTATGGCTACACCTTC. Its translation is CASSDTKRQGNYGYTF.

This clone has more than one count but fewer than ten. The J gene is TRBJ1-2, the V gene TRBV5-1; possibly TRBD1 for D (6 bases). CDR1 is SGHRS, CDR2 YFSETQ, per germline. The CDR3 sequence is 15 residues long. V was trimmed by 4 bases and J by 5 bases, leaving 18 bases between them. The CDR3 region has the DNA TGCGCCAGCAGCCCTTCGGACAGCTTTGGGTATGGCTACACCTTC. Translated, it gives CASSPSDSFGYGYTF.

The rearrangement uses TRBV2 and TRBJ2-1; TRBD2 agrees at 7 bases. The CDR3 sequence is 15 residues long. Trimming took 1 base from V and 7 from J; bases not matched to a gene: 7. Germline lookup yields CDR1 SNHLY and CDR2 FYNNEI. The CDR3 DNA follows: TGTGCCAGCAGTGAAGGGGAGGGATCCGTGAATGAGCAGTTCTTC. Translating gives CASSEGEGSVNEQFF.

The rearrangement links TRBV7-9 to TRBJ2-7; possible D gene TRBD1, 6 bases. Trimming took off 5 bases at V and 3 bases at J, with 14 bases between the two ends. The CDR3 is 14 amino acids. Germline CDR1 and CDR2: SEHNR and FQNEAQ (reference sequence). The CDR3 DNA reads TGTGCCAGCAGCCAACAGGGTAACTTCTACGAGCAGTACTTC. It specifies CASSQQGNFYEQYF.

The CDR3, as DNA: TGTGCCAGCAGCTTTGAGGGTCGTGAGCAGTTCTTC. Its protein is CASSFEGREQFF. The chain employs TRBV11-2 and TRBJ2-1; maybe TRBD2 (5 bases). Looked up from germline, CDR1 is SGHAT and CDR2 is FQNNGV. V lost 3 bases and J 9 bases, leaving 9 bases between the germline ends. This CDR3 comprises 12 residues.

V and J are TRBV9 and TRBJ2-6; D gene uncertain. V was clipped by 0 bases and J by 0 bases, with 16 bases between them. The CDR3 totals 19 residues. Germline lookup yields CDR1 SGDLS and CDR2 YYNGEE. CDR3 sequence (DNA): TGTGCCAGCAGCGTAGCTACGAGAGTGGAGCTCTCTGGGGCCAACGTCCTGACTTTC. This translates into CASSVATRVELSGANVLTF.